The next 21 T cell receptor beta chains were all read from a single sample in a study of T cell responses to AZD1222 COVID-19 vaccine. The table came from immunoSEQ multiplex PCR; TCRdb's copy has only in-frame clones and leaves some out. Among 150,000 to 200,000 clones listed, 88% were seen once. This specimen consisted of peripheral blood, obtained 28 days after the second AZD1222 dose. These receptors all come from an adult who received the AZD1222 COVID-19 vaccine.

The V call is TRBV28, the J call TRBJ1-2; D perhaps matches TRBD1 (6 bases). Looked up from germline, CDR1 is MDHEN and CDR2 is SYDVKM. Trimming stripped 6 bases from V and 1 base from J, with 12 bases between. This CDR3 is built from 14 residues. The CDR3 DNA sequence: TGTGCCAGCAGAAGGGGGGTGTTTAACTATGGCTACACCTTC. Protein sequence: CASRRGVFNYGYTF.

The chain uses TRBV29-1 and TRBJ2-7, with D possibly being TRBD1 (5 bases). The CDR3 extends over 12 amino acids. Trimming left V 5 bases short and J 6 bases short, with 14 bases between. Germline assignment: CDR1 SQVTM and CDR2 ANQGSEA. CDR3 loop: CSVSQADGEQYF. CDR3 nucleotides: TGCAGCGTTTCACAGGCAGACGGCGAGCAGTACTTC.

The V and J genes are TRBV6-2 or TRBV6-3 and TRBJ2-5; 8 bases align to TRBD2. Germline V gives CDR1 MNHEY, CDR2 SVGEGT. The CDR3 totals 14 residues. The V segment lost 5 bases and the J segment 4 bases; nucleotides outside the gene matches: 6. The CDR3 sequence is CASSTWTSSETQYF. CDR3 DNA: TGTGCCAGCAGTACATGGACTAGCTCAGAGACCCAGTACTTC.

The chain links TRBV30 to TRBJ1-6, with 8 bases that match TRBD1. J was trimmed by 9 bases and V by 0 bases; bases with no gene match: 4. The germline V gene has CDR1 GTSNPN and CDR2 SVGIG (reference sequence). The CDR3 has 14 amino acids. CDR3 residues: CAWSVRRGPSPLHF. The CDR3 DNA reads as TGTGCCTGGAGTGTACGCAGGGGGCCTTCACCCCTCCACTTT.

This clone has a single count. The genes are TRBV24-1 and TRBJ1-1; a weak D match, TRBD1 (6 bases). Germline CDR1 reads KGHDR; CDR2 reads SFDVKD. The CDR3 runs 13 residues. V gave up 7 bases and J gave up 1 base, with 9 bases separating them. The CDR3 sequence is CATRLTGNTEAFF. CDR3 DNA sequence: TGTGCCACCAGGTTGACAGGGAACACTGAAGCTTTCTTT.

The chain employs TRBV30 and TRBJ1-4, with D possibly being TRBD1 (6 bases). The V end lost 3 bases, the J end lost 5 bases, and 16 bases lay between the germline ends. Looked up from germline, CDR1 is GTSNPN and CDR2 is SVGIG (reference sequence). This CDR3 has 15 amino acids. The CDR3 protein is CAWSYLGGGNEKLFF. CDR3 DNA: TGTGCCTGGAGCTATCTAGGGGGGGGGAATGAAAAACTGTTTTTT.

The chain couples TRBV18 to TRBJ2-5; weak D call: TRBD1 (5 bases). Germline loops: CDR1 KGHSH, CDR2 LQKENI. Trimming shortened V by 0 bases and J by 5 bases, and 19 bases separated the two germline ends. The CDR3 runs to 17 residues. The CDR3 here is CASSPPKGQGDTETQYF. CDR3 nucleotide sequence: TGTGCCAGCTCACCACCTAAGGGGCAGGGCGATACTGAGACCCAGTACTTC.

The V gene is TRBV18, the J gene TRBJ2-7; the match to TRBD2 covers 15 bases. The CDR3 has 19 amino acids. The V segment lost 1 base and the J segment 2 bases; nucleotides outside the gene matches: 9. Germline V gene lookup returns CDR1 KGHSH and CDR2 LQKENI. In DNA, the CDR3 is TGTGCCAGCTCACCACGGGTGGGGACTAGCGGGAGGCGTCCCTACGAGCAGTACTTC. Residues: CASSPRVGTSGRRPYEQYF.

The chain combines TRBV5-1 with TRBJ2-1, with 11 bases fitting TRBD2. The CDR3 has 16 amino acids. V lost 0 bases, J lost 9 bases, and 8 bases stayed unmatched. The V gene's germline CDR1 is SGHRS and CDR2 YFSETQ. CDR3 bases: TGCGCCAGCAGCTTGGATGTTAGCGGGAGGGCCGGTGAGCAGTTCTTC. Encoded protein: CASSLDVSGRAGEQFF.

This clone was counted a single time. The chain has TRBV9 and TRBJ1-3; D not certain. V was trimmed by 6 bases and J by 0 bases, leaving 13 bases between them. The CDR3 has 15 amino acids. CDR1 SGDLS and CDR2 YYNGEE come from the germline V gene. Here the CDR3 reads CASTLREGSGNTIYF. In DNA, the CDR3 is TGTGCCAGCACCTTGAGGGAGGGCTCTGGAAACACCATATATTTT.

V is TRBV30 and J is TRBJ1-2; D not resolved. The V gene's germline CDR1 is GTSNPN and CDR2 SVGIG (reference sequence). Trimming stripped 5 bases from V and 5 bases from J, with 18 bases between. The CDR3 has 14 residues. This chain's CDR3 is CAWGKATPRYGYTF. CDR3 in DNA: TGTGCCTGGGGGAAGGCAACCCCTCGGTATGGCTACACCTTC.

The chain is built from TRBV21-1 and TRBJ1-4; the table's D gene call, TRBD1, was not cross checked with the DNA. TRBV21-1 constitutes a pseudogene. There are 16 residues in the CDR3. Written as DNA, the CDR3 is TGTGCCAGCAATCCGGCGGCAACCAGGGCAGGTGAAAAACTGTTTTTT. This codes for CASNPAATRAGEKLFF.

The V gene is TRBV18, the J gene TRBJ2-7, with D perhaps TRBD1 (5 bases). The CDR3 covers 14 residues. Looked up from germline, CDR1 is KGHSH and CDR2 is LQKENI. V was cut by 6 bases and J by 5 bases, with 17 bases left in between. The CDR3 DNA sequence: TGTGCCAGCTCCCCCCAGGGCGGCGCGGACGAGCAGTACTTC. Protein product: CASSPQGGADEQYF.

Details on this clone: The same CDR3 arises from other DNA sequences in this sample as well. The chain uses TRBV10-3 and TRBJ2-7; 8 nucleotides align to TRBD1. Germline CDR1 reads ENHRY; CDR2 reads SYGVKD. The CDR3 runs 13 residues. With 4 bases clipped from V and 2 bases from J, the junction kept 1 base outside the gene matches. DNA of the CDR3: TGTGCCATCAGTGGGACAGGGACCTACGAGCAGTACTTC. Residues: CAISGTGTYEQYF.

This clone was recorded once. The chain carries TRBV18 and TRBJ2-3, with a possible D match to TRBD2 (6 bases). Germline CDR1 and CDR2: KGHSH and LQKENI. This CDR3 has 16 amino acids. Trimming left V 2 bases short and J 0 bases short, with 12 bases between. The CDR3 region has the DNA TGTGCCAGCTCACCAGTAGTAGCGGCTAGCACAGATACGCAGTATTTT. Translated: CASSPVVAASTDTQYF.

The chain couples TRBV5-5 to TRBJ2-1, with TRBD2 matching over 7 bases. The CDR3 is made up of 17 amino acids. Looked up from germline, CDR1 is SGHKS and CDR2 is YYEKEE (reference sequence). The junction had 18 bases not matched to a gene; V was cut back by 4 bases and J by 8 bases. In DNA, the CDR3 is TGTGCCAGCAGCCTTGGGTTAACGGGAGGACTTAGGGATGAGCAGTTCTTC. As protein: CASSLGLTGGLRDEQFF.

This clone has just one count. CDR3 in amino acids: CASSLTHRNQPQHF. CDR3 in DNA: TGTGCCAGCAGCCTAACACATCGCAATCAGCCCCAGCATTTT. The gene calls are TRBV4-2 and TRBJ1-5, with D hard to call. Between the trimmed V and J ends, which lost 4 bases and 2 bases, there was a span of 9 bases. The CDR3 sequence is 14 residues long. Germline CDR1 and CDR2: LGHNA and YNFKEQ.

The rearrangement uses TRBV7-2 and TRBJ1-1; perhaps TRBD1 as D (6 bases). The germline CDR1 and CDR2 sequences are SGHTA and FQGNSA. V was trimmed by 6 bases and J by 6 bases, leaving 17 bases between them. This CDR3 has 14 amino acids. CDR3 region: CASSPGEVRAEAFF. The CDR3 DNA reads as TGTGCCAGCAGTCCAGGGGAAGTGAGGGCTGAAGCTTTCTTT.

This clone was counted many times. This sequence joins TRBV5-1 and TRBJ2-7; D is unclear. CDR1 SGHRS and CDR2 YFSETQ come from the germline V gene. The CDR3 consists of 14 residues. V lost 5 bases, J lost 0 bases, and 12 bases lay in between. The CDR3 here is CASRRLFSSYEQYF. Here the CDR3 DNA reads TGCGCCAGCAGGCGACTGTTTAGCTCCTACGAGCAGTACTTC.

The rearrangement uses TRBV9 and TRBJ2-2; 10 positions match TRBD2. The CDR3 extends over 15 amino acids. V lost 5 bases, J lost 1 base, and 2 bases stayed unmatched. From germline, CDR1 is SGDLS and CDR2 YYNGEE. CDR3 nucleotides: TGTGCCAGCAGTCTAGCGGGAGTGAACACCGGGGAGCTGTTTTTT. It encodes CASSLAGVNTGELFF. The complete variable domain, with remaining parts taken from reference TRBV9 and TRBJ2-2, reads DSGVTQTPKHLITATGQRVTLRCSPRSGDLSVYWYQQSLDQGLQFLIQYYNGEERAKGNILERFSAQQFPDLHSELNLSSLELGDSALYFCASSLAGVNTGELFFGEGSRLTVL.

V usage is TRBV27 and J usage is TRBJ2-7, with a tentative D call TRBD1 (5 bases). V lost 3 bases and J 3 bases, leaving 12 bases between the germline ends. This CDR3 spans 14 amino acids. Germline loops: CDR1 MNHEY, CDR2 SMNVEV (reference sequence). This CDR3 reads CASSFQGPRYEQYF. The CDR3, as DNA: TGTGCCAGCAGTTTTCAGGGCCCTCGCTACGAGCAGTACTTC.